A single T cell receptor (beta chain) is shown here with its context. The entry originates in a study of blood T cell repertoires in COVID-19. Overall study context: Sources were T cells, B-cell-depleted T cells, or PBMCs; the material itself was cDNA or gDNA.

Original processing methods: Counts of nucleated cells, estimated from reference gene primer amplification, were obtained. The repertoire was sequenced with immunoSEQ multiplex PCR; TCRdb's copy has only in-frame clones and lacks some. V and J calls and clone size follow that table, whereas D and trimming were derived from the DNA. Counted here are approximately 140,000 clones, 80% to 90% occurring once; the ten biggest clones make up roughly 3.4%. The V segment lost 2 bases and the J segment 3 bases; nucleotides outside the gene matches: 10. The CDR3 consists of 18 residues. Germline assignment: CDR1 SGHVS and CDR2 FNYEAQ.

This chain joins TRBV7-6 and TRBJ2-7; TRBD2 agrees at 13 bases. Sequenced material: peripheral blood. This TCR came from a man aged 65-85 years with acute or convalescent COVID-19. CDR3 in amino acids: CASSLFGTSGTAGYEQYF. CDR3 DNA: TGTGCCAGCAGCTTATTTGGGACTAGCGGGACAGCGGGCTACGAGCAGTACTTC.